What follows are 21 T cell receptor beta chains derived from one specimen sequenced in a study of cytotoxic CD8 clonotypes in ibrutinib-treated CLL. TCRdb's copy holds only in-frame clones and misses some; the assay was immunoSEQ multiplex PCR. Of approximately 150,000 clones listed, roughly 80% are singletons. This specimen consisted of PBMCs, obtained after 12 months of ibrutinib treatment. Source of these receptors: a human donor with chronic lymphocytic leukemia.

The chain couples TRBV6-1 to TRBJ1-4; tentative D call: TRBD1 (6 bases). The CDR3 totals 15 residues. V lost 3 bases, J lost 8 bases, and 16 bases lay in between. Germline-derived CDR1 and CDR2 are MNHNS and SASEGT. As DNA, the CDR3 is TGTGCCAGCAGTGAGGGAAACAGGGTGCCCGAAAAACTGTTTTTT. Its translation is CASSEGNRVPEKLFF.

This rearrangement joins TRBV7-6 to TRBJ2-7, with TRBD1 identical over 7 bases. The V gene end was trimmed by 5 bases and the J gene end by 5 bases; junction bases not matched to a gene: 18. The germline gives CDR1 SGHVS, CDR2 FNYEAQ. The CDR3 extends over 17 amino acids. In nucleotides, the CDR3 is TGTGCCAGCAGCCCAGGCCCGAGGGGGCTGCAAATGGACGAGCAGTACTTC. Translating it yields CASSPGPRGLQMDEQYF.

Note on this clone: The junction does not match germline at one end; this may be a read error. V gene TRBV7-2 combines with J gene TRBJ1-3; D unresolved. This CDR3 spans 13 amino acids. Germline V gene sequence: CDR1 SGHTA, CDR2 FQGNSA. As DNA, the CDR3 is TGTGCCAGCAGAACTCACTCTGGAAACACCACATATTTT. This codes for CASRTHSGNTTYF.

The CDR3 spells CASSHPRDSVYYNEQFF. The CDR3 region has the DNA TGCGCCAGCAGCCATCCCCGGGACTCCGTCTATTACAATGAGCAGTTCTTC. The chain uses TRBV4-1 and TRBJ2-1; D might be TRBD2 (6 bases). The CDR3 extends over 17 amino acids. Between the trimmed V and J ends, which lost 3 bases and 4 bases, there was a span of 19 bases. The germline gives CDR1 MGHRA, CDR2 YSYEKL.

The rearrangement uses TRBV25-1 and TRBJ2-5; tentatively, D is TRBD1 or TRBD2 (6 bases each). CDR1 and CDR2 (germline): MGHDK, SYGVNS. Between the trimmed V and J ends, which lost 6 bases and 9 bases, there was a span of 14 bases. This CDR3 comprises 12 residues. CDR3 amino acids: CASSGGSKPQYF. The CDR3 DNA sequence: TGTGCCAGCAGCGGGGGCAGCAAACCCCAGTACTTC. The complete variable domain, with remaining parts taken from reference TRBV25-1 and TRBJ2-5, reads EADIYQTPRYLVIGTGKKITLECSQTMGHDKMYWYQQDPGMELHLIHYSYGVNSTEKGDLSSESTVSRIRTEHFPLTLESARPSHTSQYLCASSGGSKPQYFGPGTRLLVL.

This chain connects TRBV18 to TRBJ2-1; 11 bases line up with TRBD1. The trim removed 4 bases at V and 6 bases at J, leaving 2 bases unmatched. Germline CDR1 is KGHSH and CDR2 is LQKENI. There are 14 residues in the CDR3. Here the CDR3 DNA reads TGTGCCAGCTCACACGGGACAGGGGGCAATGAGCAGTTCTTC. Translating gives CASSHGTGGNEQFF.

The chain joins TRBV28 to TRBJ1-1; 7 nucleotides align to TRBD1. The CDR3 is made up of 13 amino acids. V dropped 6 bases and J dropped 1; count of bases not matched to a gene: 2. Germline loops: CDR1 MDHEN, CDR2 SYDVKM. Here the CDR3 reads CASRRQGNTEAFF. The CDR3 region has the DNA TGTGCCAGCAGGAGACAGGGGAACACTGAAGCTTTCTTT.

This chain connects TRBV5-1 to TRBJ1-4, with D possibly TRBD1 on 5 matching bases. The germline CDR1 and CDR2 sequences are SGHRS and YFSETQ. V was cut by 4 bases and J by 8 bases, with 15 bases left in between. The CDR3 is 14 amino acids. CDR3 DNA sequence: TGCGCCAGCAGCCTAGGACCAGGGAGCGAAAAACTGTTTTTT. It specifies CASSLGPGSEKLFF.

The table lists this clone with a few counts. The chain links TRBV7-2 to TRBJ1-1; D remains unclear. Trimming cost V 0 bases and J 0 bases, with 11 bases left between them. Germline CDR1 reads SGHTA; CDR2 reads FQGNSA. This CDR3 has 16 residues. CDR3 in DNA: TGTGCCAGCAGCTTAGCGCTGGGCGGACTGAACACTGAAGCTTTCTTT. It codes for CASSLALGGLNTEAFF.

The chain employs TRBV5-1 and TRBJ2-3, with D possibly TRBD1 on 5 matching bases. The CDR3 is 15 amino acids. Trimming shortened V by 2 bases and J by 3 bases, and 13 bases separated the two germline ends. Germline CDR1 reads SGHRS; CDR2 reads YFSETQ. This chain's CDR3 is CASSFVAGKTDTQYF. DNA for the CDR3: TGCGCCAGCAGCTTCGTGGCAGGGAAAACAGATACGCAGTATTTT. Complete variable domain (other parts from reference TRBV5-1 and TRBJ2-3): KAGVTQTPRYLIKTRGQQVTLSCSPISGHRSVSWYQQTPGQGLQFLFEYFSETQRNKGNFPGRFSGRQFSNSRSEMNVSTLELGDSALYLCASSFVAGKTDTQYFGPGTRLTVL.

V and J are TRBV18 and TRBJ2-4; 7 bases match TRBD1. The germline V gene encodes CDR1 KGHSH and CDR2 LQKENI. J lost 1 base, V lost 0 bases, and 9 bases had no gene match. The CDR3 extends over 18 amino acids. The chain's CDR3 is CASSPPLGQSGAKNIQYF. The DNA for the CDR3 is TGTGCCAGCTCACCACCTCTGGGACAGTCGGGGGCCAAAAACATTCAGTACTTC. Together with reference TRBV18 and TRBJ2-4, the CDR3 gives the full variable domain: NAGVMQNPRHLVRRRGQEARLRCSPMKGHSHVYWYRQLPEEGLKFMVYLQKENIIDESGMPKERFSAEFPKEGPSILRIQQVVRGDSAAYFCASSPPLGQSGAKNIQYFGAGTRLSVL.

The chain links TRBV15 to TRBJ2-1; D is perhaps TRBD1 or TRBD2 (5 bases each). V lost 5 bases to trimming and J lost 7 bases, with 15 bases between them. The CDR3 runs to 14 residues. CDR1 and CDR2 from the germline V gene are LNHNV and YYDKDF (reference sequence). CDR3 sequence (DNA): TGTGCCACCAGCCTACGATTGGGGGTAAATGAGCAGTTCTTC. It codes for CATSLRLGVNEQFF.

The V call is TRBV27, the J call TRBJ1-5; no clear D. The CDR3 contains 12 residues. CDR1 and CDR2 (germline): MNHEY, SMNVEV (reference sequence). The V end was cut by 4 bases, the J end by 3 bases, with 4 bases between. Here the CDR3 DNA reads TGTGCCAGCAGTTCAATCAATCAGCCCCAGCATTTT. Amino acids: CASSSINQPQHF.

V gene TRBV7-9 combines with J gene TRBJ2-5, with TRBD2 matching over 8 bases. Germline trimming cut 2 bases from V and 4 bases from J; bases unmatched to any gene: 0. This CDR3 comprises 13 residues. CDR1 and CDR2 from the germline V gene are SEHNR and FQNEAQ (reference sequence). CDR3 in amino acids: CASSLSGRETQYF. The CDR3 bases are TGTGCCAGCAGCTTAAGCGGGAGAGAGACCCAGTACTTC.

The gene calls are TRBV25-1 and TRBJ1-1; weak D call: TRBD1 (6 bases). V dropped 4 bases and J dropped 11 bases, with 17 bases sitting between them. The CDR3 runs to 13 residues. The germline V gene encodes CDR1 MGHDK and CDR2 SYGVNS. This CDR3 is CASSVLSGEGAFF. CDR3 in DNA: TGTGCCAGCAGTGTCCTCTCAGGGGAGGGGGCTTTCTTT.

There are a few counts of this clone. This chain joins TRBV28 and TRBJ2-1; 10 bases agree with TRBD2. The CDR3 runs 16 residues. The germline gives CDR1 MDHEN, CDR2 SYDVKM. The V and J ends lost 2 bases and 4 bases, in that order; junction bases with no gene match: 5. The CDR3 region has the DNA TGTGCCAGCAGTTTAGGGGCTAGCGGGGGATACAATGAGCAGTTCTTC. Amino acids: CASSLGASGGYNEQFF.

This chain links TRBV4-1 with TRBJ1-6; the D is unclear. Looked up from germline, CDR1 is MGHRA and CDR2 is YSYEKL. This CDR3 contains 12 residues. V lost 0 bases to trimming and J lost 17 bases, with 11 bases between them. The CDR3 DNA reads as TGCGCCAGCAGCCAAGATAGGGCCCAGGTCCACTTT. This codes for CASSQDRAQVHF.

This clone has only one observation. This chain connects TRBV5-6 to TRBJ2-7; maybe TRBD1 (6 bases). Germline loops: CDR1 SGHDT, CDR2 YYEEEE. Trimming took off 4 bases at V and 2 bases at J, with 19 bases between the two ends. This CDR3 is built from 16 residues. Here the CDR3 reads CASSDNTGKNPYEQYF. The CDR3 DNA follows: TGTGCCAGCAGCGATAACACAGGGAAAAACCCCTACGAGCAGTACTTC.

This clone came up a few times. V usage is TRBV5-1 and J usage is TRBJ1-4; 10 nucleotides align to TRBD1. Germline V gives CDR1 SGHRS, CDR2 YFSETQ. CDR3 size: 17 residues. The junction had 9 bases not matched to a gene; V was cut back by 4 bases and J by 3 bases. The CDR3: CASSIGGQGTANEKLFF. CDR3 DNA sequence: TGCGCCAGCAGCATTGGGGGACAGGGGACTGCTAATGAAAAACTGTTTTTT.

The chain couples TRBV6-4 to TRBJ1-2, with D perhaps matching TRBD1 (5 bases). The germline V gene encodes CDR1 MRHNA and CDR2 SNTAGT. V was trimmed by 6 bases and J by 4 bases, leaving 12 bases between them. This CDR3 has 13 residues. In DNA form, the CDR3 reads TGTGCCAGCAGCGCCGGGACGGGCTATGGCTACACCTTC. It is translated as CASSAGTGYGYTF.

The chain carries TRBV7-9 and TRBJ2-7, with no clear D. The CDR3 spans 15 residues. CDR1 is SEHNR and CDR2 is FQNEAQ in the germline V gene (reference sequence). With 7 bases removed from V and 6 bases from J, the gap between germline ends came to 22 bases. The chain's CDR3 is CASTPNLGYASEQYF. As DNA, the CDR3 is TGTGCCAGCACCCCCAACCTCGGGTATGCGTCCGAGCAGTACTTC.